This T cell receptor beta chain was sequenced in a study of blood T cells in healthy people across ages. Study observations and caveats: As naive T cell percentage varied, TCR beta diversity correlated strongly with it.

With regard to this clonotype: The antigen is undetermined.

The use of a sample-barcoded 5' primer and a J-beta primer mix characterized a second PCR of roughly 6 to 11 cycles. Each TCR beta cDNA got a 12-nucleotide random molecular identifier. TCRdb called the 5' RACE reads again in MiXCR, with one record for every CDR3 protein. This table has 1.8 million or so distinct CDR3 sequences, about 39% appearing once. V shed 0 bases and J shed 4 bases, with 15 bases lying between them. The CDR3 spans 16 residues. CDR1 is SGDLS, CDR2 YYNGEE, per germline. The chain uses TRBV9 and TRBJ2-3; D unclear. Sequences were obtained from blood. This clonotype was obtained from a human donor in good health. This CDR3 reads CASSVDNYIPADTQYF. Written as DNA, the CDR3 is TGTGCCAGCAGCGTAGATAACTACATCCCCGCAGATACGCAGTATTTT.